This is a list of T cell receptor beta chains from one sample in a study of tumor-infiltrating lymphocytes in oesophageal squamous cell carcinoma. TCRdb passed the PCR reads through MiXCR, listing each CDR3 protein once. The sample has roughly 16,000 distinct CDR3 sequences, approximately 50% seen once; the top ten hold 20% to 30%. Sequenced: esophageal tumor tissue. The receptors come from a male donor with esophageal squamous cell carcinoma. The CDR3 runs from the conserved cysteine through the conserved F or W. Each record gives: J gene, D gene, V gene, clone size, CDR3 protein, CDR3 DNA. D genes are given only for firm matches. For some rows the clone size is stated as once, few or many, or as a class when expanded; others skip it.

TRBJ2-7,TRBD2,TRBV7-6,few,CASSSRQGGSGSHEQYF,TGTGCCAGCAGCTCGAGACAAGGGGGTAGCGGGAGCCACGAGCAGTACTTC
TRBJ2-2,NA,TRBV7-2,NA,CASSLRGGDTGELFF,TGTGCCAGCAGCTTAAGGGGGGGAGACACCGGGGAGCTGTTTTTT
TRBJ1-1,TRBD1,TRBV7-6,NA,CASSLADVAGGSPKVTEAFF,TGTGCCAGCAGCTTAGCGGACGTGGCAGGGGGCAGCCCGAAGGTCACTGAAGCTTTCTTT
TRBJ2-3,NA,TRBV30,few,CAWSLGGDTQYF,TGTGCCTGGAGTCTAGGGGGAGATACGCAGTATTTT
TRBJ2-1,NA,TRBV7-3,NA,CASSDRPYAYNEQFF,TGTGCCAGCAGCGATCGGCCATACGCCTACAATGAGCAGTTCTTC
TRBJ2-7,NA,TRBV7-2,many,CASSLNPRREQYF,TGTGCCAGCAGCTTAAACCCTCGGAGAGAGCAGTACTTC
TRBJ2-7,NA,TRBV7-6,NA,CASSPLNEQYF,TGTGCCAGCAGCCCATTGAATGAGCAGTACTTC
TRBJ2-7,NA,TRBV7-8,NA,CASSLVSQNSPLHF,TGTGCCAGCAGCTTAGTTTCCCAAAATTCACCCCTCCACTTC
TRBJ2-1,TRBD2,TRBV7-6,NA,CASRAGTSGSYNEQFF,TGTGCCAGCAGAGCTGGGACTAGCGGGAGTTACAATGAGCAGTTCTTC
TRBJ2-2,NA,TRBV7-2,NA,CASSLFPTRYTGELFF,TGTGCCAGCAGCTTATTCCCGACTAGATACACCGGGGAGCTGTTTTTT
TRBJ2-5,NA,TRBV7-6,NA,CASSPPWGGPQETQYF,TGTGCCAGCAGCCCTCCCTGGGGGGGCCCTCAGGAGACCCAGTACTTC
TRBJ2-5,TRBD2,TRBV7-6,once,CASSSRGNYNEQYF,TGTGCCAGCAGCTCGCGGGGGAACTACAATGAGCAGTACTTC
TRBJ2-2,TRBD1,TRBV4-1,few,CASSQKMWTGGGTGELFF,TGCGCCAGCAGCCAAAAGATGTGGACAGGGGGCGGAACCGGGGAGCTGTTTTTT
TRBJ1-1,NA,TRBV5-3,NA,CASSRYGVTNTEAFF,TGTGCCAGCAGCCGGTATGGTGTCACGAACACTGAAGCTTTCTTT
TRBJ2-5,TRBD1,TRBV5-4,many,CASSASTGGQETQYF,TGTGCCAGCAGCGCGAGTACAGGGGGCCAAGAGACCCAGTACTTC
TRBJ2-1,TRBD1,TRBV27,NA,CASSWRTGDYNEQFF,TGTGCCAGCAGTTGGAGGACAGGGGATTACAATGAGCAGTTCTTC
TRBJ2-3,TRBD2,TRBV7-9,many,CASSRTSGGAFIDTQYF,TGTGCCAGCAGCCGGACTAGCGGGGGGGCTTTTATAGATACGCAGTATTTT
TRBJ2-1,TRBD2,TRBV7-3,few,CASSLGLAGVYNEQFF,TGTGCCAGCAGCTTAGGACTAGCGGGAGTGTACAATGAGCAGTTCTTC
TRBJ1-5,NA,TRBV5-6,NA,CASSSHLSNQPQHF,TGTGCCAGCAGCTCTCATCTTAGCAATCAGCCCCAGCATTTT
TRBJ2-1,NA,TRBV28,NA,CASSFSNEQFF,TGTGCCAGCAGTTTTTCCAATGAGCAGTTCTTC
TRBJ2-5,TRBD2,TRBV6-1,few,CASRTTSGPSRFF,TGTGCCAGCAGAACTACTAGCGGGCCCAGCCGGTTCTTC
TRBJ2-7,NA,TRBV9,few,CASSVRVHEQYF,TGTGCCAGCAGCGTTCGGGTCCACGAGCAGTACTTC
TRBJ2-1,TRBD2,TRBV6-2/TRBV6-3,medium-sized,CASSYSSRESGRATHGQFF,TGTGCCAGCAGTTACTCAAGCCGGGAGAGCGGGAGGGCGACCCACGGTCAGTTCTTC
TRBJ2-6,NA,TRBV10-1,many,CAGTLDRGTGWLHLRF,NA
TRBJ2-2,TRBD1,TRBV7-6,few,CASSLMRGDRAHTGELFF,TGTGCCAGCAGCTTAATGCGCGGAGACAGGGCCCACACCGGGGAGCTGTTTTTT
TRBJ2-7,TRBD1,TRBV6-6,NA,CASSGQGTSYEQYF,TGTGCCAGCAGTGGACAGGGTACCTCCTACGAGCAGTACTTC
TRBJ2-5,TRBD2,TRBV10-3,medium-sized,CATARGDQETQYF,TGTGCCACGGCGCGGGGGGACCAAGAGACCCAGTACTTC
TRBJ2-5,TRBD2,TRBV7-9,NA,CASSPRGSGTWETQYF,TGTGCCAGCAGCCCTCGGGGTAGCGGGACTTGGGAGACCCAGTACTTC
TRBJ1-5,NA,TRBV12-3/TRBV12-4,NA,CASSSNRNQPQHF,TGTGCCAGCAGTTCGAACAGAAATCAGCCCCAGCATTTT
TRBJ2-3,NA,TRBV7-2,NA,CASSLVYGETQYF,TGTGCCAGCAGCTTGGTCTATGGGGAGACGCAGTATTTT
TRBJ1-1,TRBD1,TRBV10-2,NA,CASTKTGVVKTEAFF,TGCGCCAGCACAAAGACAGGGGTAGTAAAAACTGAAGCTTTCTTT
TRBJ2-7,NA,TRBV27,many,CASSLLTGGPYNEQYF,TGTGCCAGCAGTTTACTGACCGGAGGCCCCTACAATGAGCAGTACTTC
TRBJ1-5,TRBD1,TRBV7-2,NA,CASSDRQGRQPQHF,TGTGCCAGCAGCGATCGACAGGGTCGCCAGCCCCAGCATTTT
TRBJ2-7,TRBD2,TRBV11-2,NA,CASSPPGGPREQYF,TGTGCCAGCAGCCCCCCGGGAGGGCCTAGGGAGCAGTACTTC
TRBJ1-1,NA,TRBV7-2,few,CASSFNHRSNEAFF,TGTGCCAGCAGTTTTAATCACAGGTCTAATGAAGCTTTCTTT
TRBJ2-1,NA,TRBV7-6,NA,CASSPLPDRSVPNEQFF,TGTGCTAGCAGCCCGCTCCCCGACAGGTCAGTACCCAATGAGCAGTTCTTC
TRBJ2-7,NA,TRBV5-8,NA,CASSLGDYEQYF,TGCGCCAGCAGCTTGGGGGATTACGAGCAGTACTTC
TRBJ2-1,TRBD2,TRBV19,NA,CASSLRGGPRGYNEQFF,TGTGCCAGTAGCCTCCGGGGGGGCCCGCGGGGTTACAATGAGCAGTTCTTC
TRBJ2-6,NA,TRBV12-3/TRBV12-4,few,CASSSWNWLSGANVLTF,TGTGCCAGCAGTTCGTGGAACTGGCTCTCTGGGGCCAACGTCCTGACTTTC
TRBJ2-7,TRBD1,TRBV6-1,NA,CASRRDSIYEQYF,TGTGCCAGCAGACGGGACAGTATCTACGAGCAGTACTTC
TRBJ2-7,NA,TRBV7-2,NA,CASSRLVEVGEQYF,TGTGCCAGCAGCAGACTAGTGGAGGTCGGCGAGCAGTACTTC
TRBJ2-1,NA,TRBV11-2,NA,CASSLEPTYNEQFF,TGTGCCAGCAGCTTAGAACCTACGTACAATGAGCAGTTCTTC
TRBJ2-5,NA,TRBV6-1,NA,CASSKQDGTPMSQTQYF,TGTGCCAGCAGTAAACAAGACGGGACACCGATGAGTCAGACCCAGTACTTC
TRBJ2-5,TRBD1,TRBV11-1,NA,CASNDRGRETQYF,TGTGCCAGCAACGACAGGGGGCGAGAGACCCAGTACTTC
TRBJ2-2,TRBD2,TRBV27,NA,CASTSGTSGRGTGELFF,TGTGCCAGCACTTCCGGGACTAGCGGGAGAGGCACCGGGGAGCTGTTTTTT
TRBJ2-1,TRBD2,TRBV6-1,NA,CASSEALLPGRGGNEQFF,TGTGCCAGCAGTGAAGCCCTTTTACCGGGGCGGGGGGGCAATGAGCAGTTCTTC
TRBJ2-6,NA,TRBV7-2,NA,CASSLALREDLCF,TGTGCCAGCAGCTTAGCGTTACGGGAAGACCTTTGCTTC
TRBJ1-1,NA,TRBV7-9,medium-sized,CASSLWDGEAFF,TGTGCCAGCAGCTTGTGGGACGGTGAAGCTTTCTTT
TRBJ1-1,NA,TRBV5-1,many,CASSPLAPTGPHTEAFF,TGCGCCAGCAGCCCACTTGCCCCGACAGGCCCCCACACTGAAGCTTTCTTT
TRBJ2-1,TRBD1,TRBV5-4,many,CASINRRRQGGDEQFF,TGCGCCAGCATCAACCGAAGGAGACAGGGGGGAGATGAGCAGTTCTTC
TRBJ2-1,NA,TRBV28,NA,CASRGVTYEQFF,TGTGCCAGCAGAGGAGTTACCTACGAGCAGTTCTTC